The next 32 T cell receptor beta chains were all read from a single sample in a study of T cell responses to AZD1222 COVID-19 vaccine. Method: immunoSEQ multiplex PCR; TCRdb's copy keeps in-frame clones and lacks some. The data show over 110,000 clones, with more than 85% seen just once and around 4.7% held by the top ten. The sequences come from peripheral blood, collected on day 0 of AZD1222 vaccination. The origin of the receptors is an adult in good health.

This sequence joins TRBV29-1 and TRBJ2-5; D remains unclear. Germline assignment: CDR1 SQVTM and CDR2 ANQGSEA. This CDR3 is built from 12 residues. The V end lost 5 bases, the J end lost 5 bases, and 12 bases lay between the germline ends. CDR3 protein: CSVSSQRETQYF. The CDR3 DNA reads TGCAGCGTTTCGAGCCAACGGGAGACCCAGTACTTC.

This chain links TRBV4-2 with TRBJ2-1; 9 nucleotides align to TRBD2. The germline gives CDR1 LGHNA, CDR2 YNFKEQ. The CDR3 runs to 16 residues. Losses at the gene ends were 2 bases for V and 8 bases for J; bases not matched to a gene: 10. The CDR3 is CASSQYVREGQYEQFF. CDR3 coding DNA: TGTGCCAGCAGCCAATACGTGCGGGAGGGCCAATATGAGCAGTTCTTC.

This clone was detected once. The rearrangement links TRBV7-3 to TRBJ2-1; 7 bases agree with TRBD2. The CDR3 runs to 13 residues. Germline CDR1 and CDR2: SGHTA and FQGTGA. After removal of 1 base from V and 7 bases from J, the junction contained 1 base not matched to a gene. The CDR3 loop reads CASSLSGSNEQFF. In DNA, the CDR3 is TGTGCCAGCAGCTTAAGCGGGAGTAATGAGCAGTTCTTC.

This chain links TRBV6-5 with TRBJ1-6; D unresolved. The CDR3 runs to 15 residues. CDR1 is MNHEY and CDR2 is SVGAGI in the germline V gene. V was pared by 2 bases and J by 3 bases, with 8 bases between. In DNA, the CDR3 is TGTGCCAGCAGTTACCTGCCGAGCTATAATTCACCCCTCCACTTT. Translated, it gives CASSYLPSYNSPLHF.

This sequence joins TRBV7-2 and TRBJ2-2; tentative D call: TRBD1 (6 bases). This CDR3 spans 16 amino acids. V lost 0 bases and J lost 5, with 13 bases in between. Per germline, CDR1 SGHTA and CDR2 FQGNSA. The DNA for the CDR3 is TGTGCCAGCAGCTTAGCAGGCAGGGGCGGGACCGGGGAGCTGTTTTTT. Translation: CASSLAGRGGTGELFF.

The CDR3 region is CATSPGGTSGRDEQYF. In DNA form, the CDR3 reads TGTGCCACCTCCCCTGGAGGGACTAGCGGGAGGGACGAGCAGTACTTC. V and J are TRBV15 and TRBJ2-7; TRBD2 matches 16 bases. V was clipped by 8 bases and J by 5 bases; unmatched bases: 9. CDR3 length: 16 amino acids. The germline V gene encodes CDR1 LNHNV and CDR2 YYDKDF (reference sequence).

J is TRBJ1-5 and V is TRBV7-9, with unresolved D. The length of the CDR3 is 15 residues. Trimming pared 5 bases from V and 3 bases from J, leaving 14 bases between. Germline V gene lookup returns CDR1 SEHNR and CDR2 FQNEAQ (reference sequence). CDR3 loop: CASSHSEGTNQPQHF. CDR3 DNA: TGTGCCAGCAGCCATAGCGAGGGTACCAATCAGCCCCAGCATTTT.

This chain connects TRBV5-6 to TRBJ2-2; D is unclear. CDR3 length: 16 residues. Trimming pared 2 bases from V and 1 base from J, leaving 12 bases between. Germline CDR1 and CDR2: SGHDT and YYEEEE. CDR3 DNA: TGTGCCAGCAGCTTCCGGGCCCTTGTGAACACCGGGGAGCTGTTTTTT. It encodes CASSFRALVNTGELFF.

DNA for the CDR3: TGTGCCAGCAGTTTAGGGACCTACAATCAGCCCCAGCATTTT. Translated, it gives CASSLGTYNQPQHF. The chain carries TRBV27 and TRBJ1-5, with a weak D call TRBD1 (5 bases). Germline V gene data show CDR1 as MNHEY and CDR2 as SMNVEV (reference sequence). There are 14 residues in the CDR3. V lost 2 bases and J lost 3, with 8 bases in between.

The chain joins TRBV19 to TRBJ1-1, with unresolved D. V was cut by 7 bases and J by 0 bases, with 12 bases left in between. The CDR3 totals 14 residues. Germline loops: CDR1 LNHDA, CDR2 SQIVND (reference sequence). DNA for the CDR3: TGTGCCAGTAATTGGGCAGCCCTGAACACTGAAGCTTTCTTT. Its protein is CASNWAALNTEAFF. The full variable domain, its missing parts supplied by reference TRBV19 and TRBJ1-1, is DGGITQSPKYLFRKEGQNVTLSCEQNLNHDAMYWYRQDPGQGLRLIYYSQIVNDFQKGDIAEGYSVSREKKESFPLTVTSAQKNPTAFYLCASNWAALNTEAFFGQGTRLTVV.

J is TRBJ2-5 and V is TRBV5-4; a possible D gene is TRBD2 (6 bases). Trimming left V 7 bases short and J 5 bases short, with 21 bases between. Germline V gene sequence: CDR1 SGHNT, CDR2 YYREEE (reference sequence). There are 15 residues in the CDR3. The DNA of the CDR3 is TGTGCCAGCGCCCTCAATACGGGAGTTGGGGAGACCCAGTACTTC. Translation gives CASALNTGVGETQYF.

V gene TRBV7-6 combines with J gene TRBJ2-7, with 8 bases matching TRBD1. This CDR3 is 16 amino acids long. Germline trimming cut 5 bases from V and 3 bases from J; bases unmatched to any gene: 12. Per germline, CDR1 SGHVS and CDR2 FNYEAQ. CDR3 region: CASSVLAGTGNYEQYF. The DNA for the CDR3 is TGTGCCAGCAGCGTACTCGCCGGGACAGGAAACTACGAGCAGTACTTC. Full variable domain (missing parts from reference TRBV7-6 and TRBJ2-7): GAGVSQSPRYKVTKRGQDVALRCDPISGHVSLYWYRQALGQGPEFLTYFNYEAQQDKSGLPNDRFSAERPEGSISTLTIQRTEQRDSAMYRCASSVLAGTGNYEQYFGPGTRLTVT.

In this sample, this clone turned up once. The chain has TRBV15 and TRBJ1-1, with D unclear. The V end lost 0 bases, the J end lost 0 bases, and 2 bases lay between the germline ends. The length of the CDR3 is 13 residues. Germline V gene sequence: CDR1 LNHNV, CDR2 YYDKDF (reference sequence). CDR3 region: CATSRDLNTEAFF. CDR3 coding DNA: TGTGCCACCAGCAGAGATCTGAACACTGAAGCTTTCTTT.

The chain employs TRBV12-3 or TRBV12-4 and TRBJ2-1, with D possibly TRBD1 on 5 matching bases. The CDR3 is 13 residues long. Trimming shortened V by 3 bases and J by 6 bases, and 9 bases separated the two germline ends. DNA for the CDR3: TGTGCCAGCAGTTTCCAGGGTAGCAATGAGCAGTTCTTC. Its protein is CASSFQGSNEQFF.

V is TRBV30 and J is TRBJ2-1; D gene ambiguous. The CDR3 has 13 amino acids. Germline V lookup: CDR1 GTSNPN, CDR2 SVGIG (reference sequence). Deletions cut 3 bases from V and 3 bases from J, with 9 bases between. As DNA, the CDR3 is TGTGCCTGGAGCGTGGCTTTCTACAATGAGCAGTTCTTC. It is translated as CAWSVAFYNEQFF.

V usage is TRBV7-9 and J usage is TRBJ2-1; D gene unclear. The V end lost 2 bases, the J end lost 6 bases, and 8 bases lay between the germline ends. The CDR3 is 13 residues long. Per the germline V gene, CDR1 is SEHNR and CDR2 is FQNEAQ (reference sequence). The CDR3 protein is CASSLSRSNEQFF. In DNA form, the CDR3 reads TGTGCCAGCAGCTTAAGCCGTAGCAATGAGCAGTTCTTC.

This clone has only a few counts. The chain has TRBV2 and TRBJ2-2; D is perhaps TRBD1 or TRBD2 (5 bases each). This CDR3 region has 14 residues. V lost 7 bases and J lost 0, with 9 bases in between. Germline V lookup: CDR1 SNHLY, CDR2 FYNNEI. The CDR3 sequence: CASTGTPNTGELFF. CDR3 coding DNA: TGTGCCAGCACCGGGACCCCGAACACCGGGGAGCTGTTTTTT. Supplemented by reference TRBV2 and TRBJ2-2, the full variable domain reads EPEVTQTPSHQVTQMGQEVILRCVPISNHLYFYWYRQILGQKVEFLVSFYNNEISEKSEIFDDQFSVERPDGSNFTLKIRSTKLEDSAMYFCASTGTPNTGELFFGEGSRLTVL.

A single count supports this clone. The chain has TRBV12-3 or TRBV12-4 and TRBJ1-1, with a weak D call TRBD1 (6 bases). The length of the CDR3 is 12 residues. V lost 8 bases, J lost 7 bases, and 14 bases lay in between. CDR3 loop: CASGTGPLEAFF. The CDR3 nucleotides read TGTGCCAGCGGTACAGGGCCCCTTGAAGCTTTCTTT.

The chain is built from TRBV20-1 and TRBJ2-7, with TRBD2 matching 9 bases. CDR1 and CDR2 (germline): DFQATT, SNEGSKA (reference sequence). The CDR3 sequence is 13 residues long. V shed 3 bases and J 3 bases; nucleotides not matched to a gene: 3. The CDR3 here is CSASRSGGYEQYF. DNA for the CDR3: TGCAGTGCTAGTCGTAGCGGGGGCTACGAGCAGTACTTC.

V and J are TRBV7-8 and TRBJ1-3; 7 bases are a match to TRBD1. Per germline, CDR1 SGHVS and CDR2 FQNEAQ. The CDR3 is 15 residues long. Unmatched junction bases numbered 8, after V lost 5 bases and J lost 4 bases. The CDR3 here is CASSQGETRGNTIYF. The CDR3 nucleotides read TGTGCCAGCAGCCAGGGGGAAACGAGGGGAAACACCATATATTTT.

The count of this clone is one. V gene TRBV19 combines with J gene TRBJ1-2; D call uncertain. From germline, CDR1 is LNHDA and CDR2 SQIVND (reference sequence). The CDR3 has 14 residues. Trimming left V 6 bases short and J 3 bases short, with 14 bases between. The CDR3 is CASRGLSRDYGYTF. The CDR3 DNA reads TGTGCCAGTAGAGGCCTAAGCCGGGACTATGGCTACACCTTC.

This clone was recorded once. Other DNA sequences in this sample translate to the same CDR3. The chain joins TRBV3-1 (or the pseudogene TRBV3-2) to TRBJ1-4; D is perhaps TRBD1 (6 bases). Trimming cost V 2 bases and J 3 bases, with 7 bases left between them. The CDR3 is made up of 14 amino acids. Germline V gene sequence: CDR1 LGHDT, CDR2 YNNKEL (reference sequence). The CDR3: CASSQRTANEKLFF. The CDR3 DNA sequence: TGTGCCAGCAGCCAAAGGACAGCTAATGAAAAACTGTTTTTT.

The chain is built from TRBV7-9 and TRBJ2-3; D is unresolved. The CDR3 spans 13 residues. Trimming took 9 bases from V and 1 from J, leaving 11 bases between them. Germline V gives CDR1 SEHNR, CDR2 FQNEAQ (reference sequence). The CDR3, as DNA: TGTGCCAGTGGAATGCGCGGCACAGATACGCAGTATTTT. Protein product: CASGMRGTDTQYF.

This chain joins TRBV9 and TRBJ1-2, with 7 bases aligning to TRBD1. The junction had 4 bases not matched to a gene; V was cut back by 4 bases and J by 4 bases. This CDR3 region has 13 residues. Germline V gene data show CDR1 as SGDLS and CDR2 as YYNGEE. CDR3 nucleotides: TGTGCCAGCAGCCCCTCAGGGGGCTATGGCTACACCTTC. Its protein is CASSPSGGYGYTF. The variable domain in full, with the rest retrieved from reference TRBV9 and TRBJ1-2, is DSGVTQTPKHLITATGQRVTLRCSPRSGDLSVYWYQQSLDQGLQFLIQYYNGEERAKGNILERFSAQQFPDLHSELNLSSLELGDSALYFCASSPSGGYGYTFGSGTRLTVV.

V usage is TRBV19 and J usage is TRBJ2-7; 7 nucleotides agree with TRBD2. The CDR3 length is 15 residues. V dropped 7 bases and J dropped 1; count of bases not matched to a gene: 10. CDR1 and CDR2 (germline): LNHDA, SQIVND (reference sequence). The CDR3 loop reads CASTTAWGGSYEQYF. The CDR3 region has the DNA TGTGCCAGTACCACCGCCTGGGGAGGGTCCTACGAGCAGTACTTC. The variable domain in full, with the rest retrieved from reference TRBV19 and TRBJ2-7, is DGGITQSPKYLFRKEGQNVTLSCEQNLNHDAMYWYRQDPGQGLRLIYYSQIVNDFQKGDIAEGYSVSREKKESFPLTVTSAQKNPTAFYLCASTTAWGGSYEQYFGPGTRLTVT.

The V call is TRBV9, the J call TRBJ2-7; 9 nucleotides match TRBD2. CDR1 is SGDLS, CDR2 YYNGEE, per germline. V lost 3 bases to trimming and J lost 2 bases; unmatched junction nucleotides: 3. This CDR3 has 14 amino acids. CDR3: CASSAASGAYEQYF. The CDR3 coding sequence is TGTGCCAGCAGCGCGGCTAGCGGGGCCTACGAGCAGTACTTC.

The CDR3 sequence: CASSTGDRQETQYF. The CDR3 DNA reads TGTGCCAGCAGCACGGGGGATCGGCAAGAGACCCAGTACTTC. The chain uses TRBV7-2 and TRBJ2-5, with D perhaps TRBD2 (6 bases). The CDR3 covers 14 residues. The germline gives CDR1 SGHTA, CDR2 FQGNSA. V gave up 5 bases and J gave up 2 bases, with 12 bases separating them.

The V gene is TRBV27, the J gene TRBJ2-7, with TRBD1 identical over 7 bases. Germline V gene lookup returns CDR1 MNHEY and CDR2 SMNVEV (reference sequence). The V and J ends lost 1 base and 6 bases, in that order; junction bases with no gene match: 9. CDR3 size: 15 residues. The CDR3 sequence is CASSLWGEGASEQYF. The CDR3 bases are TGTGCCAGCAGTTTATGGGGTGAGGGGGCATCCGAGCAGTACTTC.

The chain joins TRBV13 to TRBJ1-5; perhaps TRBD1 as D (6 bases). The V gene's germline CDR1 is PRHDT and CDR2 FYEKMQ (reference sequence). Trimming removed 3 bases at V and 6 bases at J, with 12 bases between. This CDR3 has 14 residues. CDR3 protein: CASSFQGPGQPQHF. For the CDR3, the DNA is TGTGCCAGCAGCTTCCAGGGGCCGGGTCAGCCCCAGCATTTT.

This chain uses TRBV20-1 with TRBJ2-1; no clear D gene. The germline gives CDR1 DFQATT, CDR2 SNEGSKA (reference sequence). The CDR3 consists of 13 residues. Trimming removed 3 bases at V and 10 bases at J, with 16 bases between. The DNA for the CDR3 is TGCAGTGCTAGTCTCTCGGTCGAAAAGGAGCAGTTCTTC. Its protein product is CSASLSVEKEQFF.

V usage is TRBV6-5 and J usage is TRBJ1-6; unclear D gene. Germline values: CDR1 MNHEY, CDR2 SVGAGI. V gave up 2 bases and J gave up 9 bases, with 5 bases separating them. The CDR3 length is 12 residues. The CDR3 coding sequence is TGTGCCAGCAGTTACGAGGGTTCACCCCTCCACTTT. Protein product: CASSYEGSPLHF.

As DNA, the CDR3 is TGCAGTGCCAGTTCAGTTCGGACAGGCAATGAAAAACTGTTTTTT. Translation gives CSASSVRTGNEKLFF. The rearrangement joins TRBV20-1 to TRBJ1-4, with 7 positions matching TRBD1. The trim removed 6 bases at V and 5 bases at J, leaving 12 bases unmatched. The CDR3 consists of 15 residues. The germline CDR1 and CDR2 sequences are DFQATT and SNEGSKA (reference sequence).